Presented here are 10 T cell receptor beta chains from one specimen sequenced in a study of identical twins. TCRdb passed the 5' RACE reads through MiXCR, listing each CDR3 protein once. This sample has around 280,000 distinct CDR3 sequences, with approximately 8.5% found just once. These same records also appear under a second study, on yellow fever vaccine responses in identical twins.

Sequenced sample: memory (CD45RO+) T cells sorted from blood. The receptors were gathered from a woman under 30 in good health.

A word on this clonotype: Given a much more abundant clone one base away, this may be a read error. CDR3 nucleotides: TGCAGCGCCCGGTTGACTGGCGGGTTCACCGGGGAGCTGTTTTTT. Translation gives CSARLTGGFTGELFF. This rearrangement joins TRBV29-1 to TRBJ2-2; tentative D call: TRBD2 (5 bases). Trimming took off 7 bases at V and 4 bases at J, with 19 bases between the two ends. The CDR3 extends over 15 amino acids. The germline V gene encodes CDR1 SQVTM and CDR2 ANQGSEA.

This clonotype was recorded a few times. The rearrangement joins TRBV18 to TRBJ1-1; 12 bases match TRBD1. Germline assignment: CDR1 KGHSH and CDR2 LQKENI. With 3 bases clipped from V and 4 bases from J, the junction kept 6 bases outside the gene matches. This CDR3 comprises 16 residues. The CDR3 DNA sequence: TGTGCCAGCTCACCGGGGACAGGGGGCCAGGGCACTGAAGCTTTCTTT. Encoded protein: CASSPGTGGQGTEAFF.

This clonotype has just a few counts. V is TRBV5-1 and J is TRBJ2-6; D is tentatively TRBD1 or TRBD2 (5 bases each). Germline assignment: CDR1 SGHRS and CDR2 YFSETQ. There are 18 residues in the CDR3. The V and J ends lost 3 bases and 1 base respectively, with 17 bases between them. This CDR3 reads CASSWGDRVGSGANVLTF. The CDR3 DNA follows: TGCGCCAGCAGCTGGGGAGACAGAGTTGGATCTGGGGCCAACGTCCTGACTTTC.

This clonotype was observed a few times. V usage is TRBV3-1 and J usage is TRBJ2-7, with D possibly being TRBD2 (5 bases). The CDR3 is 14 amino acids. Between the trimmed V and J ends, which lost 5 bases and 0 bases, there was a span of 11 bases. CDR1 and CDR2 from the germline V gene are LGHDT and YNNKEL (reference sequence). CDR3 DNA sequence: TGTGCCAGCAGCGCCGGGGTTAGCTCCTACGAGCAGTACTTC. Protein: CASSAGVSSYEQYF.

The chain links TRBV24-1 to TRBJ1-2; D may be TRBD1 (5 bases). Germline V CDR1 and CDR2: KGHDR, SFDVKD. This CDR3 contains 14 residues. V was trimmed by 3 bases and J by 10 bases, leaving 17 bases between them. The CDR3 sequence: CATSDDTRGTAYTF. CDR3 coding DNA: TGTGCCACCAGTGATGACACAAGGGGCACGGCCTACACCTTC.

This clonotype was detected many times. The chain combines TRBV20-1 with TRBJ1-1; 7 bases match TRBD1. The CDR3 length is 15 residues. The germline gives CDR1 DFQATT, CDR2 SNEGSKA (reference sequence). V lost 4 bases, J lost 2 bases, and 10 bases stayed unmatched. CDR3 region: CSAMTSGQLNTEAFF. The CDR3 DNA follows: TGCAGTGCTATGACCTCGGGACAGCTAAACACTGAAGCTTTCTTT.

This clonotype was found many times. The genes are TRBV4-1 and TRBJ1-4; 7 nucleotides line up with TRBD1. Germline V gene sequence: CDR1 MGHRA, CDR2 YSYEKL. After removal of 2 bases from V and 7 bases from J, the junction contained 7 bases not matched to a gene. This CDR3 region has 15 residues. CDR3 protein: CASSQQTGIGEKLFF. In DNA form, the CDR3 reads TGCGCCAGCAGCCAACAGACAGGGATTGGTGAAAAACTGTTTTTT.

V and J are TRBV4-1 and TRBJ2-1; 8 bases are a match to TRBD2. This CDR3 region has 16 residues. With V trimmed by 2 bases and J by 5 bases, 8 bases remained unmatched. Germline lookup yields CDR1 MGHRA and CDR2 YSYEKL. The CDR3 DNA reads as TGCGCCAGCAGCCAAAACCTTGGACTAGCCGACAATGAGCAGTTCTTC. This translates into CASSQNLGLADNEQFF.

The V call is TRBV7-9, the J call TRBJ2-1; 14 nucleotides agree with TRBD2. Germline CDR1 reads SEHNR; CDR2 reads FQNEAQ (reference sequence). V lost 6 bases, J lost 5 bases, and 6 bases stayed unmatched. The CDR3 length is 16 residues. CDR3 region: CASRGLAGALDNEQFF. CDR3 DNA: TGTGCCAGCAGGGGACTAGCGGGGGCGCTGGACAATGAGCAGTTCTTC. The full variable domain, its missing parts supplied by reference TRBV7-9 and TRBJ2-1, is DTGVSQNPRHKITKRGQNVTFRCDPISEHNRLYWYRQTLGQGPEFLTYFQNEAQLEKSRLLSDRFSAERPKGSFSTLEIQRTEQGDSAMYLCASRGLAGALDNEQFFGPGTRLTVL.

This clonotype has only a few counts. This rearrangement joins TRBV5-1 to TRBJ1-2; D unresolved. CDR1 SGHRS and CDR2 YFSETQ come from the germline V gene. The CDR3 runs to 16 residues. Trimming took off 0 bases at V and 5 bases at J, with 17 bases between the two ends. In DNA form, the CDR3 reads TGCGCCAGCAGCTTGGACGAACAGAAAACTCGATATGGCTACACCTTC. This translates into CASSLDEQKTRYGYTF.